The text below deals with one T cell receptor (beta chain). This clone occurred a few times. The target of this receptor is not known. No qualities accompany the bases; no much larger clone lies one base away. From each donor, a single peripheral blood sample of approximately 0.11 L on average was drawn into heparinised tubes. A BD FACSAria II and a panel including CD45RO, CCR7, CD25, CD127, CD95 and CD27 were used to sort naive, central memory, regulatory and stem cell-like memory CD4+ T cells. Every sorted population had a purity above 95%. Right away, PBMCs were isolated by Lymphoprep density gradient centrifugation and were stained directly, with no culture step. Samples were stained and sorted in pairs, with one healthy donor and one patient per experiment, so that batch effects were minimized. V is clipped by 6 bases and J by 6 bases, and the sequence between their germline boundaries is 18 bases long. The CDR3 has 14 amino acids, counting the end cysteine and phenylalanine. Here the CDR3 DNA is all that survives: 42 bases in frame from base 1. Sequences SGHRS (CDR1) and YFSETQ (CDR2) are obtained from the germline V gene.

This sample was included in a study of beta chain features in type 1 diabetes (dated by TCRdb to 2016 to 2018). Describing the broader study: No differences in mean age, gender distribution, total cell number or subset yield were found between patients and healthy donors. A total of approximately 110,000,000 sorted cells were examined across all samples, and a strong correlation was observed between cell number per subset and RNA yield. In the study, recently diagnosed type 1 diabetes patients and matched healthy donors were compared on the TCRB repertoires of their sorted circulating CD4+ T cell subsets. Naive and central memory subsets were obtained from all 30 or so donors, but regulatory and stem cell-like memory subsets were isolated from only 8 patients and roughly 8 healthy donors. Results the study describes overall, beyond this receptor: Naive, central memory and regulatory TCRB repertoires appeared to be more similar among patients than among healthy donors. At VDJ recombination sites, type 1 diabetes patients had fewer insertions and more deleted nucleotides, which implies abnormalities in thymic rearrangement. Because cDNA was sequenced instead of genomic DNA, activated cells with high expression could be over-represented, although the groups did not differ in activation or CD3 levels. Because small numbers of individuals were included in the HLA sub-analyses, any influence of HLA type on TCRB rearrangement was left unresolved. Type 1 diabetes patients showed a moderate but significant shortening of TCRB CDR3 length in all four CD4+ subsets. PCR may preferentially amplify shorter templates, but because patient and control samples were amplified and corrected together, any resulting skew would affect both groups equally.

The entire amount of isolated RNA was reverse transcribed using the High Capacity cDNA Reverse Transcription Kit, so the sequenced TCRB transcripts were expressed ones. Naive, central memory and regulatory T cell samples underwent deep immunoSEQ sequencing, averaging roughly 3.5 million total reads per sample. After sorted cells were lysed in RLT buffer, RNA was extracted with DNase-treated RNeasy Micro or Mini kits, with the choice depending on cell number. To prevent cross-contamination, every cell subset was processed on its own, while patient and healthy donor samples were processed together. The immunoSEQ multiplex PCR was used to amplify TCRB sequences from cDNA, yielding 87-bp fragments that span the CDR3 region. The amplicons were sequenced using the Illumina HiSeq platform. The paper's data handling went like this. PCR bias was computationally corrected using synthetic template baselines, reads within Hamming distance 2 were collapsed, and singletons that could not be merged were discarded. Reads were aligned to IMGT to assign V, D and J genes, CDR3 length, and insertions or deletions at six rearrangement sites. Within each subset, clonotype counts were normalized to sorted cell number, after which true diversity and Gini coefficients were computed with the tcR R package. The overlap coefficient, calculated on TCRB nucleotide sequences, was used to measure repertoire sharing. As a proxy for the pre-selection repertoire, out-of-frame TCRB sequences from naive cells were analyzed. The clones in this table, taken by TCRdb from immuneACCESS, are in-frame only. Not every clone is retained; where verified, under half of the shortfall comes from an unresolved V gene, and the cause of the rest is unknown. That table furnishes V, J and clone size, whereas the DNA furnished D and trimming. This sample has 120,000 to 150,000 clones in its table, and 10% of those were observed once. About 1.3% of the sample goes to the ten largest clones.

The sequence links TRBV5-1 to TRBJ1-1; there is no confident call for the D gene. Sequenced input: naive CD4+ T cells from blood. The cell subset or site label on this specimen signifies: true naive CD4+ T cells. The receptor was isolated from a man aged 18 to 35 in good health. For the CDR3, the sequence is CASNEYLRGAEAFF. The DNA reads as follows: TGCGCCAGCAACGAGTATCTGCGTGGAGCTGAAGCTTTCTTT.